The 24 T cell receptor beta chains below were found in one sample sequenced in a study of T and B cells in COVID-19 patients. Multiplex PCR with BIOMED2 TRB-A/B primer pools amplified TRB rearrangements. TCRdb re-analysed the multiplex PCR reads in MiXCR, keeping a single row per CDR3 protein. Of 8,000 to 10,000 distinct CDR3 sequences listed, around 30% were seen once; the top ten hold under 35%. TRB was amplified from about 250-500 ng of blood genomic DNA. Sample: blood. Receptors were obtained from a human donor who had recovered from COVID-19.

Comments on this clonotype: This clone may be a read error of a much larger clone one base away. This chain links TRBV18 with TRBJ2-5; D tentatively fits TRBD1 or TRBD2 (5 bases each). The end of the DNA fits TRBJ2-1 better, so the J call may be wrong. Germline lookup yields CDR1 KGHSH and CDR2 LQKENI. The CDR3 is 13 amino acids. As DNA, the CDR3 is TGTGCCAGCTCACAGGGGTTCGGGGAGACCCAGTTCTTC. Translation: CASSQGFGETQFF.

Relative to its sample, this clonotype is medium-sized. The rearrangement joins TRBV29-1 to TRBJ2-1; TRBD1 matches at 10 bases. Germline V gene data show CDR1 as SQVTM and CDR2 as ANQGSEA. This CDR3 is built from 14 residues. The trim removed 4 bases at V and 3 bases at J, leaving 3 bases unmatched. The CDR3 DNA is TGCAGCGTTGTCCGGGACAGGGGCTACAATGAGCAGTTCTTC. This translates into CSVVRDRGYNEQFF.

The V call is TRBV11-1, the J call TRBJ2-7, with a possible D match to TRBD1 (6 bases). The V gene lost 0 bases and the J gene lost 3 bases, with 9 bases spanning the gap. Germline CDR1 reads SGHAT; CDR2 reads FQDESV (reference sequence). The CDR3 contains 14 residues. CDR3 nucleotides: TGTGCCAGCAGCTTAGCAGGGGGTAGCTACGAGCAGTACTTC. Protein product: CASSLAGGSYEQYF. The complete variable domain, with remaining parts taken from reference TRBV11-1 and TRBJ2-7, reads EAEVAQSPRYKITEKSQAVAFWCDPISGHATLYWYRQILGQGPELLVQFQDESVVDDSQLPKDRFSAERLKGVDSTLKIQPAELGDSAMYLCASSLAGGSYEQYFGPGTRLTVT.

V gene TRBV13 combines with J gene TRBJ1-1; no firm D call. Trimming took off 2 bases at V and 5 bases at J, with 18 bases between the two ends. Germline values: CDR1 PRHDT, CDR2 FYEKMQ (reference sequence). The CDR3 sequence is 16 residues long. CDR3: CASSLFYTIKVTEAFF. The DNA for the CDR3 is TGTGCCAGCAGCTTATTTTATACGATAAAGGTAACTGAAGCTTTCTTT.

V usage is TRBV30 and J usage is TRBJ1-1, with 7 nucleotides matching TRBD1. Trimming removed 1 base from V and 6 bases from J; junction bases left unmatched: 2. Germline loops: CDR1 GTSNPN, CDR2 SVGIG (reference sequence). The CDR3 sequence is 12 residues long. Here the CDR3 DNA reads TGTGCCTGGAGTGGGGACAGCTCTGAAGCTTTCTTT. Protein: CAWSGDSSEAFF.

This chain links TRBV29-1 with TRBJ2-1; TRBD1 agrees at 10 bases. This CDR3 is built from 14 residues. Trimming at V came to 4 bases and at J to 10 bases, leaving 10 bases not matched to a gene. The germline gives CDR1 SQVTM, CDR2 ANQGSEA. For the CDR3, the DNA is TGCAGCGTTGTCCGGGACAGGGGAGCTGGGGAGCAGTTCTTC. It codes for CSVVRDRGAGEQFF.

By sample fraction, this clonotype is medium-sized. The genes are TRBV19 and TRBJ2-5; weak D call: TRBD1 (6 bases). Germline V lookup: CDR1 LNHDA, CDR2 SQIVND (reference sequence). There are 16 residues in the CDR3. V lost 5 bases and J 4 bases, leaving 20 bases between the germline ends. CDR3 bases: TGTGCCAGTAGTGGGGGCCCTAGTCGGGGTGGAGAGACCCAGTACTTC. This gives the protein CASSGGPSRGGETQYF. The full variable domain, rest sourced from reference TRBV19 and TRBJ2-5, is DGGITQSPKYLFRKEGQNVTLSCEQNLNHDAMYWYRQDPGQGLRLIYYSQIVNDFQKGDIAEGYSVSREKKESFPLTVTSAQKNPTAFYLCASSGGPSRGGETQYFGPGTRLLVL.

This CDR3 reads CASSIRGRQSEQYF. The DNA of the CDR3 is TGTGCCAGTAGTATACGAGGACGACAGTCCGAGCAGTACTTC. This chain links TRBV19 with TRBJ2-7, with D perhaps TRBD1 (5 bases). The CDR3 consists of 14 residues. Trimming shortened V by 2 bases and J by 6 bases, and 14 bases separated the two germline ends. Germline CDR1 LNHDA, CDR2 SQIVND (reference sequence).

This clonotype is categorized as medium-sized. No DNA is shown, since the ends of the CDR3 on it are uncertain; the CDR3 is the one TCRdb lists. The V and J genes are TRBV7-5 and TRBJ2-1; the DNA was not used to check the table's D call, TRBD1. TRBV7-5 constitutes a pseudogene. The CDR3 has 16 residues if both end residues are counted. CDR3 in amino acids: CISVPEAWRARNEQFF.

This clonotype was counted between two and nine times. V and J are TRBV24-1 and TRBJ2-1; D may be TRBD2 (6 bases). The V end was cut by 4 bases, the J end by 8 bases, with 14 bases between. Germline CDR1 is KGHDR and CDR2 is SFDVKD. CDR3 size: 14 residues. The CDR3 DNA follows: TGTGCCACCAGTGACCTGAAACCGGGGGATGAGCAGTTCTTC. Amino acids: CATSDLKPGDEQFF.

With regard to this clonotype: One base away lies a much larger clone, so this may be a sequencing read error. The V gene is TRBV18, the J gene TRBJ2-5; 14 bases are shared with TRBD2. CDR3 length: 14 residues. Germline V gene sequence: CDR1 KGHSH, CDR2 LQKENI. Written as DNA, the CDR3 is TGTGCCAGCTCACCGACTAGCGGGAGGGAGAACCAGTACTTC. Amino acids: CASSPTSGRENQYF.

This clonotype is categorized as medium-sized. The rearrangement uses TRBV6-2 or TRBV6-3 and TRBJ2-3; no reliable D call. Per germline, CDR1 MNHEY and CDR2 SVGEGT. This CDR3 spans 15 amino acids. Trimming took off 0 bases at V and 4 bases at J, with 11 bases between the two ends. The DNA of the CDR3 is TGTGCCAGCAGTTACTCGAAAGGGTTGGCAGATACGCAGTATTTT. Its translation is CASSYSKGLADTQYF.

The chain carries TRBV27 and TRBJ1-1; the D is unclear. Deletions cut 2 bases from V and 3 bases from J, with 7 bases between. This CDR3 spans 13 amino acids. Germline CDR1 reads MNHEY; CDR2 reads SMNVEV (reference sequence). CDR3 nucleotide sequence: TGTGCCAGCAGTTTAACAAGCGACACTGAAGCTTTCTTT. Its translation is CASSLTSDTEAFF.

This clonotype turned up a few times. J is TRBJ2-3 and V is TRBV7-2; TRBD1 agrees at 8 bases. Germline V gene data show CDR1 as SGHTA and CDR2 as FQGNSA. The CDR3 is made up of 14 amino acids. Trimming at V came to 6 bases and at J to 4 bases, leaving 6 bases not matched to a gene. In DNA form, the CDR3 reads TGTGCCAGCAGGCTCGGACAGGGCCCAGATACGCAGTATTTT. It is translated as CASRLGQGPDTQYF.

In the case of this clonotype: A much larger clone lies one base from this, so it may be a read error. The chain recombines TRBV29-1 with TRBJ2-1; D is perhaps TRBD1 (6 bases). CDR3 size: 15 residues. CDR1 SQVTM and CDR2 ANQGSEA come from the germline V gene. Trimming took 7 bases from V and 0 from J, leaving 16 bases between them. CDR3 sequence reads: CSAYGTTSSYNEQFF. For the CDR3, the DNA is TGCAGCGCATACGGGACAACGAGCTCCTACAATGAGCAGTTCTTC.

This clonotype is judged medium-sized. The chain uses TRBV30 and TRBJ2-1; TRBD2 matches 12 bases. The CDR3 has 16 amino acids. V dropped 0 bases and J dropped 13; count of bases not matched to a gene: 13. Germline assignment: CDR1 GTSNPN and CDR2 SVGIG (reference sequence). The CDR3, as DNA: TGTGCCTGGAGTGTACGAGCTAGCGGGAGGGGCCGAGTTCAGTTCTTC. Translated: CAWSVRASGRGRVQFF.

This clonotype qualifies as medium-sized. The rearrangement joins TRBV12-3 or TRBV12-4 to TRBJ2-1; TRBD2 aligns across 9 bases. V shed 3 bases and J 6 bases; nucleotides not matched to a gene: 6. The CDR3 is made up of 15 amino acids. The CDR3 coding sequence is TGTGCCAGCAGTTTTGCGGCGGGGGGGCGCAATGAGCAGTTCTTC. Translation gives CASSFAAGGRNEQFF.

The sample holds a few counts of this clonotype. This CDR3 is missing its conserved last phenylalanine or tryptophan, likely due to a read error. The DNA is omitted, as the CDR3 cannot be located on it reliably, and the CDR3 follows TCRdb's listing. The genes are TRBV6-2 or TRBV6-3 and TRBJ1-2; the table's D gene call, TRBD1, was not cross checked with the DNA. From germline, CDR1 is MNHEY and CDR2 SVGEGT. Termini included, the CDR3 measures 13 amino acids. The CDR3 loop reads CASSPGAELRPSL.

This clonotype turned up a few times. V is TRBV20-1 and J is TRBJ1-4, with D perhaps TRBD1 (6 bases). The CDR3 is 14 amino acids. From germline, CDR1 is DFQATT and CDR2 SNEGSKA (reference sequence). V shed 5 bases and J shed 8 bases, with 18 bases lying between them. The chain's CDR3 is CSALHRQDSEKLFF. DNA of the CDR3: TGCAGTGCTTTACATAGACAGGATTCGGAAAAACTGTTTTTT.

This clonotype is labeled as medium-sized. The V gene is TRBV5-4, the J gene TRBJ1-6; 7 bases are a match to TRBD1. Germline V gives CDR1 SGHNT, CDR2 YYREEE (reference sequence). The junction had 10 bases not matched to a gene; V was cut back by 4 bases and J by 9 bases. This CDR3 contains 15 residues. The CDR3 here is CASSRTGTEGSPLHF. For the CDR3, the DNA is TGTGCCAGCAGCCGGACCGGGACAGAGGGTTCACCCCTCCACTTT.

This clonotype has a single count. The gene calls are TRBV30 and TRBJ1-1; tentatively, D is TRBD1 (5 bases). The ends were cut back, 2 bases at V and 2 bases at J, with 12 bases in the middle. CDR1 and CDR2 (germline): GTSNPN, SVGIG (reference sequence). The CDR3 totals 14 residues. The CDR3, as DNA: TGTGCCTGGAGTACCCGGGGGGGTAACACTGAAGCTTTCTTT. It encodes CAWSTRGGNTEAFF.

This clonotype showed up just a few times. The rearrangement joins TRBV30 to TRBJ1-5, with D possibly TRBD1 on 5 matching bases. This CDR3 region has 17 residues. Germline-derived CDR1 and CDR2 are GTSNPN and SVGIG (reference sequence). The germline V and J ends were trimmed by 3 bases and 0 bases, with 18 bases remaining between them. CDR3: CAWSRAQGDYSNQPQHF. The CDR3 nucleotides are TGTGCCTGGAGCCGAGCCCAGGGAGATTATAGCAATCAGCCCCAGCATTTT.

Relative to its sample, this clonotype is medium-sized. This chain uses TRBV11-1 with TRBJ2-5, with 8 bases that match TRBD1. The CDR3 is 14 amino acids. V lost 5 bases and J lost 1; bases outside the gene matches: 3. Germline V gene data show CDR1 as SGHAT and CDR2 as FQDESV (reference sequence). The CDR3 sequence is CASSLGQGQETQYF. The CDR3 DNA reads as TGTGCCAGCAGCCTCGGACAGGGCCAAGAGACCCAGTACTTC.

Worth noting for this clonotype: It may be a read error: a sequence one base away is much more abundant. The chain combines TRBV30 with TRBJ2-3, with D possibly being TRBD2 (5 bases). V lost 3 bases to trimming and J lost 0 bases, with 16 bases between them. Germline lookup yields CDR1 GTSNPN and CDR2 SVGIG (reference sequence). The CDR3 extends over 16 amino acids. The CDR3 DNA reads as TGTGCCTGGAGGCGCCTGAGGGTGGCTAGCACAGATACGCAGTATTTT. Translation gives CAWRRLRVASTDTQYF.